The 8 T cell receptor beta chains reported below all come from one sample, sequenced in a study of cytotoxic CD8 clonotypes in ibrutinib-treated CLL. TCRdb keeps only in-frame clones here, not all; method: immunoSEQ multiplex PCR. The sample lists some 70,000 clones; roughly 72% were seen once. Sequencing used PBMCs, obtained after 12 months of ibrutinib treatment. The receptors were gathered from a human donor with chronic lymphocytic leukemia.

This chain links TRBV11-3 with TRBJ2-3; D is perhaps TRBD1 or TRBD2 (6 bases each). CDR3 length: 15 amino acids. Trimming shortened V by 1 base and J by 0 bases, and 8 bases separated the two germline ends. Germline-derived CDR1 and CDR2 are SGHNT and YENEEA. The CDR3 DNA reads as TGTGCCAGCAGCTTAGCGGGGGCTAGCACAGATACGCAGTATTTT. It translates to CASSLAGASTDTQYF. Using reference TRBV11-3 and TRBJ2-3 for the parts outside the CDR3, the full variable domain is EAGVVQSPRYKIIEKKQPVAFWCNPISGHNTLYWYLQNLGQGPELLIRYENEEAVDDSQLPKDRFSAERLKGVDSTLKIQPAELGDSAVYLCASSLAGASTDTQYFGPGTRLTVL.

The CDR3 loop is CASSPGTRGDTQYF. In nucleotides, the CDR3 is TGCGCCAGCAGCCCCGGGACTAGGGGGGATACGCAGTATTTT. The chain has TRBV5-1 and TRBJ2-3, with TRBD2 matching over 8 bases. V was clipped by 4 bases and J by 6 bases; unmatched bases: 7. This CDR3 region has 14 residues. The germline V gene has CDR1 SGHRS and CDR2 YFSETQ. Complete variable domain (other parts from reference TRBV5-1 and TRBJ2-3): KAGVTQTPRYLIKTRGQQVTLSCSPISGHRSVSWYQQTPGQGLQFLFEYFSETQRNKGNFPGRFSGRQFSNSRSEMNVSTLELGDSALYLCASSPGTRGDTQYFGPGTRLTVL.

The gene calls are TRBV7-9 and TRBJ1-2; D uncertain. The CDR3 has 15 residues. Germline CDR1 SEHNR, CDR2 FQNEAQ (reference sequence). Trimming pared 4 bases from V and 3 bases from J, leaving 15 bases between. The CDR3 sequence is CASSSSDKSHYGYTF. The DNA of the CDR3 is TGTGCCAGCAGCTCAAGCGACAAATCCCACTATGGCTACACCTTC. The full variable domain, completed using reference TRBV7-9 and TRBJ1-2, is DTGVSQNPRHKITKRGQNVTFRCDPISEHNRLYWYRQTLGQGPEFLTYFQNEAQLEKSRLLSDRFSAERPKGSFSTLEIQRTEQGDSAMYLCASSSSDKSHYGYTFGSGTRLTVV.

V and J are TRBV7-8 and TRBJ1-1; 8 nucleotides align to TRBD1. Germline assignment: CDR1 SGHVS and CDR2 FQNEAQ. The V and J ends lost 4 bases and 4 bases, in that order; junction bases with no gene match: 14. The CDR3 has 17 residues. The CDR3 reads CASSSQSVLRGLTEAFF. The CDR3, as DNA: TGTGCCAGCAGCTCTCAGAGCGTTCTCAGGGGGCTCACTGAAGCTTTCTTT.

The J gene is TRBJ1-5, the V gene TRBV25-1; weak D call: TRBD1 (5 bases). The V gene lost 8 bases and the J gene lost 6 bases, with 17 bases spanning the gap. Germline V gene sequence: CDR1 MGHDK, CDR2 SYGVNS. CDR3 size: 14 residues. The CDR3 bases are TGTGCCAGCGGAGATTGGGGGTCGGTTCAGCCCCAGCATTTT. Translated, it gives CASGDWGSVQPQHF.

The chain links TRBV5-5 to TRBJ1-4; no firm D call. CDR1 and CDR2 from the germline V gene are SGHKS and YYEKEE (reference sequence). The CDR3 is made up of 14 amino acids. V was pared by 4 bases and J by 8 bases, with 15 bases between. In DNA, the CDR3 is TGTGCCAGCAGCCGGGAGAACGGGAGGGAAAAACTGTTTTTT. Translating gives CASSRENGREKLFF.

The V call is TRBV11-3, the J call TRBJ1-1; D remains unclear. V lost 2 bases to trimming and J lost 0 bases, with 4 bases between them. The germline V gene encodes CDR1 SGHNT and CDR2 YENEEA. The CDR3 length is 13 residues. CDR3 protein: CASSLSMNTEAFF. The CDR3 DNA sequence: TGTGCCAGCAGCTTATCAATGAACACTGAAGCTTTCTTT.

This clone was found a few times. V usage is TRBV9 and J usage is TRBJ2-5; D perhaps matches TRBD2 (6 bases). In germline, CDR1 is SGDLS, CDR2 YYNGEE. Deletions cut 2 bases from V and 2 bases from J, with 13 bases between. There are 15 residues in the CDR3. The CDR3 protein is CASSVGGRTQETQYF. The CDR3 nucleotides read TGTGCCAGCAGCGTCGGAGGGCGGACACAAGAGACCCAGTACTTC.